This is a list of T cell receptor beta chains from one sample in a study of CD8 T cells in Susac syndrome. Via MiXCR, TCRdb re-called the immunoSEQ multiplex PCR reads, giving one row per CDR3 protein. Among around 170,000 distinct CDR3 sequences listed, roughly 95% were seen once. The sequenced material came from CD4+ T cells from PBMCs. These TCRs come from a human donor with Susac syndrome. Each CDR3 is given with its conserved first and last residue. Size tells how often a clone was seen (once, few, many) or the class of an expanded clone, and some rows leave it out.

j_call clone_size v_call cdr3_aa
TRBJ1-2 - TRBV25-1 CASSEHGTGQVGGYTF
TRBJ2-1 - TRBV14 CASSQSGEYHEQFF
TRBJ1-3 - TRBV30 CAWSPTLFDGNTIYF
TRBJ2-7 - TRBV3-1 CASSQLNSDEQYF
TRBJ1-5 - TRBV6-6 CASSYSGTGLGQPQHF
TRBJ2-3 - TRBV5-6 CASSLPSKSTDTQYF
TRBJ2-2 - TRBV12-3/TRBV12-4 CASRGTSGGNTGELFF
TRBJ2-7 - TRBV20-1 CSARAGTGSYEQCF
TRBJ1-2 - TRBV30 CAWRETWGGYTF
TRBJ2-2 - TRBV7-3 CASSPRGGPNAGELFF
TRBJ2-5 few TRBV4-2 CASSRIGGGETQYF
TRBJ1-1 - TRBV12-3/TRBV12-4 CASSSLLGIGTEAFF
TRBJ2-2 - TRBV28 CASSPRIPGQGASGTGELFF
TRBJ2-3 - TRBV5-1 CASSSPRGPDTQYF
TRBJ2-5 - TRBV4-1 CASSQPGGAGTQYF
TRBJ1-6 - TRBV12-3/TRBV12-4 CASSFQGPSPLHF
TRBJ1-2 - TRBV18 CASSRNRGQVANYGYTF
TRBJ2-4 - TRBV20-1 CSARTSGGRVQYF
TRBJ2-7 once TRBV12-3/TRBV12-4 CASRDGGGAYEQYF
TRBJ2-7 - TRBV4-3 CASSQELGPYEQYF
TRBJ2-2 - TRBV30 CAARTNTGELFF
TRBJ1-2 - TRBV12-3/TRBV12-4 CASSLEYNYGYTF
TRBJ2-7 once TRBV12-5 CASGLGHSYEQYF
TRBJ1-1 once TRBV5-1 CASSLDSMNTEAFF